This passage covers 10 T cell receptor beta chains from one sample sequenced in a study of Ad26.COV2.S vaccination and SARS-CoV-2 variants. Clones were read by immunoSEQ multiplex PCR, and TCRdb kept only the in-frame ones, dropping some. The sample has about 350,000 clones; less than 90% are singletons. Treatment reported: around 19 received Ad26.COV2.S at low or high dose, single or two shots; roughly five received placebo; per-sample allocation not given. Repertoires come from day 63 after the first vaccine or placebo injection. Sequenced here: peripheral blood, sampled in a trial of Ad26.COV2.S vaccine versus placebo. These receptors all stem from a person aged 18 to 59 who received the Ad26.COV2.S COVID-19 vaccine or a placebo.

CDR3 in DNA: TGTGCCAGCAGTTATGGGACAGGGGTCAATGAGCAGTTCTTC. Translation: CASSYGTGVNEQFF. The gene calls are TRBV6-5 and TRBJ2-1; 10 bases match TRBD1. V lost 3 bases, J lost 6 bases, and 2 bases stayed unmatched. This CDR3 is 14 amino acids long. The germline V gene encodes CDR1 MNHEY and CDR2 SVGAGI.

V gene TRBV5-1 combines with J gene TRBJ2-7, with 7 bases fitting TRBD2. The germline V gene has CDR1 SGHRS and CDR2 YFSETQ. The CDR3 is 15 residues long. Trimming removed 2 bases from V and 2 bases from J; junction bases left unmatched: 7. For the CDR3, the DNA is TGCGCCAGCAGCTTAGCTAGCGGAGAAGCCTACGAGCAGTACTTC. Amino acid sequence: CASSLASGEAYEQYF.

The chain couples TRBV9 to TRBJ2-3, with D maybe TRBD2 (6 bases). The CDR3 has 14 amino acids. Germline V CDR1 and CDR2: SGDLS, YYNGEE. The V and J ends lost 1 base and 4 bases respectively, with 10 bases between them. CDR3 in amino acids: CASSVLARADTQYF. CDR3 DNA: TGTGCCAGCAGCGTACTAGCGCGAGCAGATACGCAGTATTTT.

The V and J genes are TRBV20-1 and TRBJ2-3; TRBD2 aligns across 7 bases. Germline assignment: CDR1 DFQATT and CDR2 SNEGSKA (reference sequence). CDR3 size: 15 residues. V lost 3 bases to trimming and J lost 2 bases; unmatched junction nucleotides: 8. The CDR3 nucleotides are TGCAGTGCTAGTCGGGCAGGGAGGGTCACAGATACGCAGTATTTT. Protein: CSASRAGRVTDTQYF.

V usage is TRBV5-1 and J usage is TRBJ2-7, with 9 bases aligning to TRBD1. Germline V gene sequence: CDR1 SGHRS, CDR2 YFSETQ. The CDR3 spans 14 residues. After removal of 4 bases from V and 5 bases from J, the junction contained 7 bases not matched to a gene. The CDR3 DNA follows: TGCGCCAGCAGCCCGACAGGGGGAAGGAACGAGCAGTACTTC. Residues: CASSPTGGRNEQYF.

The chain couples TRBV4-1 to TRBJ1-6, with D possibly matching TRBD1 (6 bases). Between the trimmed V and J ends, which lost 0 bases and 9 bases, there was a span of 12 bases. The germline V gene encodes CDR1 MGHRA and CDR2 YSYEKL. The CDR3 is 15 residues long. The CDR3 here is CASSQDSGASSPLHF. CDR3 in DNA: TGCGCCAGCAGCCAAGATTCAGGGGCGAGTTCACCCCTCCACTTT.

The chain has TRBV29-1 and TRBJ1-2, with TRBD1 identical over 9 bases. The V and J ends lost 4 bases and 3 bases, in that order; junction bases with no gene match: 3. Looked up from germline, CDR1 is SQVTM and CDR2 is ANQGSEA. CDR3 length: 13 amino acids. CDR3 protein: CSVGTGVYYGYTF. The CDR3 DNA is TGCAGCGTTGGGACAGGGGTTTACTATGGCTACACCTTC.

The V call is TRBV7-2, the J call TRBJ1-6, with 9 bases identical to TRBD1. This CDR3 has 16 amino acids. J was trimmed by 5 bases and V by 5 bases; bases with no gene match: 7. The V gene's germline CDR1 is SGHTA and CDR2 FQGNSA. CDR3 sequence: CASSPGTGRNNSPLHF. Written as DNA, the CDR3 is TGTGCCAGCAGCCCGGGGACAGGGCGAAATAATTCACCCCTCCACTTT.

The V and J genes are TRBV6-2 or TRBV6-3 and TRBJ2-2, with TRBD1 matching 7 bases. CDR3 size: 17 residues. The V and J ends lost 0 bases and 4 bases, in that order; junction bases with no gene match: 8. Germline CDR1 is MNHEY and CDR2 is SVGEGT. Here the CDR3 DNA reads TGTGCCAGCAGTTACTCGACGGGACAGCCAGCCACCGGGGAGCTGTTTTTT. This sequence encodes CASSYSTGQPATGELFF.

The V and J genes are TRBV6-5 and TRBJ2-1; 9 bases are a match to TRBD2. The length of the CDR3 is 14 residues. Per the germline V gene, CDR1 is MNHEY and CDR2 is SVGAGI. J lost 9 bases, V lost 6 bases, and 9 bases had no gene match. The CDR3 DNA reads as TGTGCCAGCAGCACCGGGACTAGCTTGGTTGAGCAGTTCTTC. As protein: CASSTGTSLVEQFF.